A selection of T cell receptor beta chains follows, all from one sample in a study of cytomegalovirus exposure and HLA in healthy donors. TCRdb's table, derived via immunoSEQ multiplex PCR, lists solely in-frame clones and lacks some. The table has approximately 170,000 clones, over 80% seen once. Sequencing input: PBMCs. The source of these receptors is a male donor in good health and CMV-seronegative. The CDR3 runs from the conserved cysteine through the conserved F or W. A D gene is named only where the DNA matches it firmly. Clone size is stated in some rows and not others, as once, few, many or a class when expanded.

size: -
J: TRBJ1-5
V: TRBV25-1
D: -
CDR3: CASSEGGRFGNQPQHF
DNA: TGTGCCAGCAGTGAAGGGGGCCGGTTCGGCAATCAGCCCCAGCATTTT

size: -
J: TRBJ1-2
V: TRBV4-1
D: -
CDR3: CASSQAQGLGYTF
DNA: TGCGCCAGCAGCCAGGCCCAGGGGCTTGGCTACACCTTC

size: -
J: TRBJ1-4
V: TRBV18
D: -
CDR3: CASSPRDTQEKLFF
DNA: TGTGCCAGCTCACCACGGGACACCCAAGAAAAACTGTTTTTT

size: -
J: TRBJ2-7
V: TRBV7-2
D: TRBD2
CDR3: CASSWLAGETYEQYF
DNA: TGTGCCAGCAGCTGGCTAGCGGGGGAGACCTACGAGCAGTACTTC

size: -
J: TRBJ1-5
V: TRBV19
D: TRBD1
CDR3: CASSKGQASTEPQHF
DNA: TGTGCCAGTAGTAAGGGACAGGCGTCAACGGAGCCCCAGCATTTT

size: -
J: TRBJ1-2
V: TRBV4-1
D: -
CDR3: CASSQDLGGGGGYGYTF
DNA: TGCGCCAGCAGCCAAGATTTGGGGGGAGGGGGAGGCTATGGCTACACCTTC

size: -
J: TRBJ2-1
V: TRBV29-1
D: -
CDR3: CSVSGRNYNEQFF
DNA: TGCAGCGTCAGCGGGCGCAATTACAATGAGCAGTTCTTC

size: -
J: TRBJ2-2
V: TRBV5-1
D: -
CDR3: CASRTGSTGELFF
DNA: TGCGCCAGCAGGACCGGGAGTACCGGGGAGCTGTTTTTT

size: -
J: TRBJ1-1
V: TRBV6-1
D: TRBD1
CDR3: CASSDQGAQNTEAFF
DNA: TGTGCCAGCAGCGACCAGGGGGCCCAGAACACTGAAGCTTTCTTT

size: -
J: TRBJ2-1
V: TRBV29-1
D: -
CDR3: CSVEFQAKNEQFF
DNA: TGCAGCGTTGAATTTCAGGCAAAGAATGAGCAGTTCTTC

size: -
J: TRBJ2-5
V: TRBV10-3
D: TRBD2
CDR3: CAISEREGETQYF
DNA: TGTGCCATCAGTGAGAGGGAGGGGGAGACCCAGTACTTC

size: -
J: TRBJ2-2
V: TRBV19
D: TRBD1
CDR3: CASRDRGRTGELFF
DNA: TGTGCCAGTAGGGACAGGGGGCGGACCGGGGAGCTGTTTTTT

size: once
J: TRBJ2-1
V: TRBV6-1
D: -
CDR3: CASSEPGTNNNEQFF
DNA: TGTGCCAGCAGTGAACCTGGGACAAACAACAATGAGCAGTTCTTC

size: -
J: TRBJ1-5
V: TRBV6-6
D: -
CDR3: CASSYGGNQPQHF
DNA: TGTGCCAGCAGTTACGGGGGGAATCAGCCCCAGCATTTT

size: -
J: TRBJ2-3
V: TRBV5-4
D: TRBD1
CDR3: CASSRDSSTDTQYF
DNA: TGTGCCAGCAGCAGGGACAGTAGCACAGATACGCAGTATTTT

size: -
J: TRBJ1-1
V: TRBV10-1
D: -
CDR3: CASSEGGGEAFF
DNA: TGCGCCAGCAGTGAAGGGGGGGGAGAAGCTTTCTTT

size: -
J: TRBJ2-5
V: TRBV25-1
D: TRBD1
CDR3: CASTSGGWGTQYF
DNA: TGTGCCAGCACCTCAGGGGGCTGGGGGACCCAGTACTTC

size: once
J: TRBJ1-1
V: TRBV10-3
D: TRBD1
CDR3: CAISVELGQGNFGTEAFF
DNA: TGTGCCATCAGTGTGGAACTTGGACAGGGAAATTTTGGCACTGAAGCTTTCTTT

size: -
J: TRBJ2-1
V: TRBV5-1
D: -
CDR3: CASSLGGTSSYNEQFF
DNA: TGCGCCAGCAGCTTAGGCGGCACAAGCTCCTACAATGAGCAGTTCTTC

size: -
J: TRBJ2-1
V: TRBV15
D: TRBD2
CDR3: CATSSGTSGVNEQFF
DNA: TGTGCCACCAGCAGCGGGACTAGCGGGGTAAATGAGCAGTTCTTC

size: -
J: TRBJ2-5
V: TRBV5-1
D: -
CDR3: CASSLALEGRETQYF
DNA: TGCGCCAGCAGCTTGGCCTTAGAGGGGAGGGAGACCCAGTACTTC

size: -
J: TRBJ1-2
V: TRBV5-4
D: TRBD1
CDR3: CASSPQGGGYGYTF
DNA: TGTGCCAGCAGCCCCCAGGGGGGCGGCTATGGCTACACCTTC

size: once
J: TRBJ2-5
V: TRBV9
D: TRBD1
CDR3: CASSVVPYGTGARTQYF
DNA: TGTGCCAGCAGCGTAGTTCCTTATGGGACAGGGGCCCGGACCCAGTACTTC

size: -
J: TRBJ1-6
V: TRBV7-9
D: TRBD1
CDR3: CASSLDRGPQSPLHF
DNA: TGTGCCAGCAGCCTGGACAGGGGGCCTCAATCACCCCTCCACTTT

size: -
J: TRBJ1-6
V: TRBV7-2
D: -
CDR3: CASNRVGNSPLHF
DNA: TGTGCCAGCAACAGGGTCGGTAATTCACCCCTCCACTTT

size: -
J: TRBJ1-5
V: TRBV5-5
D: -
CDR3: CASSLVRFQPQHF
DNA: TGTGCCAGCAGCTTGGTTCGTTTTCAGCCCCAGCATTTT

size: -
J: TRBJ2-1
V: TRBV7-9
D: -
CDR3: CASSPEGGAYNEQFF
DNA: TGTGCCAGCAGTCCAGAGGGGGGGGCCTACAATGAGCAGTTCTTC

size: -
J: TRBJ1-2
V: TRBV5-5
D: TRBD1
CDR3: CASSAPLVPTGVRGLDGYTF
DNA: TGTGCCAGCAGCGCCCCTCTAGTCCCGACAGGGGTTAGGGGATTGGATGGCTACACCTTC

size: -
J: TRBJ2-7
V: TRBV6-5
D: TRBD1
CDR3: CASSKGQGNKDEQYF
DNA: TGTGCCAGCAGTAAGGGACAGGGCAACAAGGACGAGCAGTACTTC

size: -
J: TRBJ1-4
V: TRBV4-3
D: -
CDR3: CASSQEYGRGTNEKLFF
DNA: TGCGCCAGCAGCCAAGAATACGGCAGGGGAACTAATGAAAAACTGTTTTTT

size: -
J: TRBJ2-5
V: TRBV15
D: TRBD2
CDR3: CATSRAGTTRETQYF
DNA: TGTGCCACCAGCAGGGCCGGGACTACCCGTGAGACCCAGTACTTC

size: -
J: TRBJ2-7
V: TRBV7-8
D: -
CDR3: CASSLGQNYEQYF
DNA: TGTGCCAGCAGCTTAGGGCAGAACTACGAGCAGTACTTC

size: few
J: TRBJ2-3
V: TRBV9
D: TRBD2
CDR3: CASRPLAGGSLDTQYF
DNA: TGTGCCAGCAGACCCCTAGCGGGGGGGTCGCTGGATACGCAGTATTTT

size: -
J: TRBJ1-5
V: TRBV6-1
D: TRBD1
CDR3: CASSSDRRQPQHF
DNA: TGTGCCAGCAGTTCGGACAGGAGGCAGCCCCAGCATTTT

size: -
J: TRBJ2-3
V: TRBV18
D: -
CDR3: CASSPAGTIGTDTQYF
DNA: TGTGCCAGCTCACCCGCCGGGACAATTGGCACAGATACGCAGTATTTT

size: once
J: TRBJ1-5
V: TRBV5-1
D: -
CDR3: CASSLGGGSNQPQHF
DNA: TGCGCCAGCAGCTTGGGGGGGGGATCCAATCAGCCCCAGCATTTT

size: -
J: TRBJ1-5
V: TRBV19
D: -
CDR3: CASKNRDINQPQHF
DNA: TGTGCCAGTAAGAACCGGGACATCAATCAGCCCCAGCATTTT

size: -
J: TRBJ2-2
V: TRBV18
D: TRBD1
CDR3: CASSPITGGSANTGELFF
DNA: TGTGCCAGCTCACCAATTACAGGGGGTAGTGCGAACACCGGGGAGCTGTTTTTT

size: once
J: TRBJ1-2
V: TRBV5-4
D: TRBD1
CDR3: CASSFPLTGAYGYTF
DNA: TGTGCCAGCAGCTTCCCTTTGACAGGGGCGTATGGCTACACCTTC

size: -
J: TRBJ1-1
V: TRBV5-5
D: TRBD1
CDR3: CASSFGDRGAFF
DNA: TGTGCCAGCAGCTTTGGGGACAGGGGAGCTTTCTTT

size: -
J: TRBJ1-1
V: TRBV5-1
D: -
CDR3: CASSLRGMNTEAFF
DNA: TGCGCCAGCAGCTTAAGGGGAATGAACACTGAAGCTTTCTTT

size: few
J: TRBJ2-7
V: TRBV11-2
D: TRBD1
CDR3: CASSQGQGSSYEQYF
DNA: TGTGCCAGCAGCCAGGGACAGGGAAGCTCCTACGAGCAGTACTTC

size: -
J: TRBJ1-1
V: TRBV28
D: TRBD1
CDR3: CASNLSGTGGIIAEAFF
DNA: TGTGCCAGCAACTTAAGTGGGACAGGGGGCATTATCGCTGAAGCTTTCTTT

size: -
J: TRBJ2-2
V: TRBV5-1
D: -
CDR3: CASSLGLQRTGELFF
DNA: TGCGCCAGCAGCTTGGGGCTCCAACGCACCGGGGAGCTGTTTTTT

size: -
J: TRBJ2-7
V: TRBV7-9
D: -
CDR3: CASNAWESSYEQYF
DNA: TGTGCCAGCAACGCTTGGGAGAGCTCCTACGAGCAGTACTTC

size: -
J: TRBJ1-4
V: TRBV11-2
D: -
CDR3: CASSLVPGEFEKLFF
DNA: TGTGCCAGCAGCTTAGTTCCGGGGGAGTTTGAAAAACTGTTTTTT

size: -
J: TRBJ1-2
V: TRBV29-1
D: -
CDR3: CSVDVARYGYTF
DNA: TGCAGCGTTGACGTGGCAAGATATGGCTACACCTTC

size: -
J: TRBJ1-2
V: TRBV27
D: -
CDR3: CATMDRRGYGYTF
DNA: TGTGCCACCATGGACCGGAGGGGATATGGCTACACCTTC

size: few
J: TRBJ1-1
V: TRBV13
D: TRBD1
CDR3: CASSPFLDRGLSSGTEAFF
DNA: TGTGCCAGCAGCCCGTTTTTGGACAGGGGGCTCTCCTCGGGGACTGAAGCTTTCTTT

size: once
J: TRBJ2-3
V: TRBV4-1
D: TRBD2
CDR3: CASSQEERGGYTDTQYF
DNA: TGCGCCAGCAGCCAAGAGGAGCGGGGGGGGTACACAGATACGCAGTATTTT

size: -
J: TRBJ2-1
V: TRBV5-1
D: TRBD1
CDR3: CASSLGTGTAVNEQFF
DNA: TGCGCCAGCAGCTTGGGCACCGGGACAGCGGTCAATGAGCAGTTCTTC

size: -
J: TRBJ1-4
V: TRBV11-2
D: -
CDR3: CASSPIGQGTEKLFF
DNA: TGTGCCAGCAGCCCTATCGGTCAGGGAACTGAAAAACTGTTTTTT

size: -
J: TRBJ1-2
V: TRBV6-5
D: TRBD1
CDR3: CATQGQGRGYTF
DNA: TGTGCCACCCAAGGACAGGGACGCGGCTACACCTTC

size: -
J: TRBJ2-7
V: TRBV5-1
D: -
CDR3: CASSSNSGIPYEQYF
DNA: TGCGCCAGCAGCTCCAATTCAGGGATCCCCTACGAGCAGTACTTC

size: few
J: TRBJ2-2
V: TRBV7-9
D: -
CDR3: CAGSWGANTGELFF
DNA: TGTGCGGGCTCTTGGGGAGCGAACACCGGGGAGCTGTTTTTT

size: -
J: TRBJ2-6
V: TRBV5-1
D: TRBD1
CDR3: CASSFQGAISSGANVLTF
DNA: TGCGCCAGCAGCTTTCAGGGGGCGATTAGCTCTGGGGCCAACGTCCTGACTTTC

size: -
J: TRBJ1-1
V: TRBV27
D: -
CDR3: CASSSGSTYTEAFF
DNA: TGTGCCAGCAGTTCGGGTAGTACTTACACTGAAGCTTTCTTT

size: once
J: TRBJ1-1
V: TRBV6-1
D: -
CDR3: CASIRQGLNTEAFF
DNA: TGTGCCAGCATTAGGCAGGGATTGAACACTGAAGCTTTCTTT

size: few
J: TRBJ1-5
V: TRBV6-1
D: -
CDR3: CASSDLAGGNQPQHF
DNA: TGTGCCAGCAGTGACCTGGCAGGGGGCAATCAGCCCCAGCATTTT